This TCR beta chain was recovered during a study of CD8 T cells in ankylosing spondylitis. CDR3 length: 13 amino acids. Trimming pared 6 bases from V and 8 bases from J, leaving 14 bases between. TCRdb ran MiXCR on the 5' RACE reads and lists one entry per CDR3 protein. The top ten hold 15% to 20% of the sample, which has 150,000 to 250,000 distinct CDR3 sequences, 13% seen once. Source material: blood, either unsorted or a sorted T cell fraction (not recorded which). The V and J genes are TRBV12-3 or TRBV12-4 and TRBJ2-1; no clear D gene. This clonotype was sampled from a male donor with ankylosing spondylitis or in good health (not recorded which). CDR3 in DNA: TGTGCCAGCAGGCGGTCAGATCGGGATGAGCAGTTCTTC. This encodes CASRRSDRDEQFF.